One sample yielded the 20 T cell receptor beta chains listed below, sequenced in a study of shared clonotypes between healthy human individuals. Positive CCR7 selection of CD45RO-negative cells yielded the naive CD8 cells, and terminally differentiated effector memory CD45RA+ cells were excluded. The method was immunoSEQ multiplex PCR; TCRdb's version includes in-frame clones alone and lacks a portion of them. The sample holds 1.5 million to 2.5 million clones; less than 95% are singletons and the top ten take roughly 1%. Sequencing used naive CD8+ T cells sorted from blood. The receptors shown here come from a man between 18 and 29 years old in good health.

In its sample, this clone was seen a few times. The same CDR3 arises from other DNA sequences in this sample as well. The rearrangement links TRBV19 to TRBJ1-2; perhaps TRBD1 as D (6 bases). V lost 3 bases and J 2 bases, leaving 13 bases between the germline ends. The V gene's germline CDR1 is LNHDA and CDR2 SQIVND (reference sequence). CDR3 length: 15 residues. The CDR3 nucleotides read TGTGCCAGTAGTATTACGGCAGGGGAGAACTATGGCTACACCTTC. It is translated as CASSITAGENYGYTF.

V gene TRBV4-1 combines with J gene TRBJ1-5; a weak D match, TRBD1 (5 bases). Trimming removed 3 bases at V and 6 bases at J, with 12 bases between. The CDR3 covers 14 residues. CDR1 is MGHRA and CDR2 is YSYEKL in the germline V gene. The chain's CDR3 is CASSHPGGSQPQHF. CDR3 in DNA: TGCGCCAGCAGCCACCCCGGGGGGAGTCAGCCCCAGCATTTT.

The genes are TRBV2 and TRBJ2-7; 11 bases are a match to TRBD2. Trimming at V came to 2 bases and at J to 4 bases, leaving 10 bases not matched to a gene. This CDR3 is built from 17 residues. Germline V gene sequence: CDR1 SNHLY, CDR2 FYNNEI. CDR3 region: CASSEQVLAGEGYEQYF. CDR3 in DNA: TGTGCCAGCAGTGAACAGGTACTAGCGGGAGAAGGATACGAGCAGTACTTC.

The chain couples TRBV12-5 to TRBJ2-3; D may be TRBD1 (7 bases). Germline-derived CDR1 and CDR2 are LGHNT and FRNRAP. This CDR3 is 14 amino acids long. V was pared by 10 bases and J by 2 bases, with 16 bases between. The CDR3 bases are TGTGCTACCCGTCAGGGGGGACTCACAGATACGCAGTATTTT. Its protein product is CATRQGGLTDTQYF.

The chain employs TRBV19 and TRBJ2-1, with TRBD1 matching over 9 bases. Germline trimming cut 5 bases from V and 5 bases from J; bases unmatched to any gene: 4. CDR1 and CDR2 from the germline V gene are LNHDA and SQIVND (reference sequence). The CDR3 length is 14 residues. The DNA of the CDR3 is TGTGCCAGTAGTCCCCGGACAGGGGACAATGAGCAGTTCTTC. Its protein is CASSPRTGDNEQFF.

The genes are TRBV5-1 and TRBJ2-5; D is perhaps TRBD2 (7 bases). In germline, CDR1 is SGHRS, CDR2 YFSETQ. The V end lost 4 bases, the J end lost 8 bases, and 18 bases lay between the germline ends. The CDR3 extends over 14 amino acids. The CDR3 sequence is CASSPVQGGDTQYF. CDR3 coding DNA: TGCGCCAGCAGCCCGGTACAGGGAGGGGATACCCAGTACTTC.

The chain employs TRBV6-6 and TRBJ2-7; no reliable D call. The CDR3 is 14 amino acids. Germline assignment: CDR1 MNHNY and CDR2 SVGAGI (reference sequence). V was shortened by 0 bases and J by 2 bases, with 8 bases between the two germline ends. CDR3 sequence (DNA): TGTGCCAGCAGTTACTCAGGTGTGACCTACGAGCAGTACTTC. Protein product: CASSYSGVTYEQYF.

The V call is TRBV7-6, the J call TRBJ2-7; D perhaps matches TRBD2 (5 bases). The CDR3 loop spans 14 amino acids. Trimming shortened V by 1 base and J by 3 bases, and 10 bases separated the two germline ends. Per germline, CDR1 SGHVS and CDR2 FNYEAQ. The CDR3 loop is CASSLEEGHYEQYF. The CDR3 nucleotides read TGTGCCAGCAGCTTAGAAGAGGGTCACTACGAGCAGTACTTC.

This clone was observed once. The genes are TRBV4-1 and TRBJ2-7; D possibly corresponds to TRBD2 (5 bases). Germline loops: CDR1 MGHRA, CDR2 YSYEKL. The CDR3 spans 14 residues. Trimming removed 4 bases from V and 6 bases from J, with 16 bases in between. The CDR3, as DNA: TGCGCCAGCAGCCTTGGACCGGACTTAGGCGAGCAGTACTTC. Its translation is CASSLGPDLGEQYF.

The V gene is TRBV30, the J gene TRBJ2-2; perhaps TRBD2 as D (6 bases). Germline V gene lookup returns CDR1 GTSNPN and CDR2 SVGIG (reference sequence). This CDR3 spans 13 amino acids. Trimming pared 2 bases from V and 6 bases from J, leaving 10 bases between. In DNA form, the CDR3 reads TGTGCCTGGAGTTGGGGGGAGCCCGGGGAGCTGTTTTTT. This encodes CAWSWGEPGELFF. Drawing the rest from reference TRBV30 and TRBJ2-2, the complete variable domain is SQTIHQWPATLVQPVGSPLSLECTVEGTSNPNLYWYRQAAGRGLQLLFYSVGIGQISSEVPQNLSASRPQDRQFILSSKKLLLSDSGFYLCAWSWGEPGELFFGEGSRLTVL.

CDR3 DNA: TGCAGCGTTTATGGAGGGAACAGTGAAAAACTGTTTTTT. This sequence encodes CSVYGGNSEKLFF. The V and J genes are TRBV29-1 and TRBJ1-4; no clear D gene. V was trimmed by 5 bases and J by 7 bases, leaving 14 bases between them. CDR3 length: 13 amino acids. CDR1 and CDR2 (germline): SQVTM, ANQGSEA.

CDR3 protein: CASSLKGDSPYEQYF. Here the CDR3 DNA reads TGCGCCAGCAGCCTAAAAGGGGACAGCCCATACGAGCAGTACTTC. The chain combines TRBV4-1 with TRBJ2-7; TRBD1 matches at 7 bases. J gave up 4 bases and V 4 bases, and 10 bases lay outside the gene matches. There are 15 residues in the CDR3. The V gene's germline CDR1 is MGHRA and CDR2 YSYEKL.

The table lists this clone with a count of one. J is TRBJ2-5 and V is TRBV2; D is perhaps TRBD1 or TRBD2 (5 bases each). This CDR3 spans 16 amino acids. Germline loops: CDR1 SNHLY, CDR2 FYNNEI. V was trimmed by 4 bases and J by 3 bases, leaving 18 bases between them. CDR3 nucleotide sequence: TGTGCCAGCAGTGTGAGGGGTGGCAGGGTCGAAGAGACCCAGTACTTC. This sequence encodes CASSVRGGRVEETQYF.

The chain combines TRBV2 with TRBJ1-1; weak D call: TRBD1 (6 bases). Germline assignment: CDR1 SNHLY and CDR2 FYNNEI. Trimming left V 1 base short and J 0 bases short, with 6 bases between. There are 14 residues in the CDR3. In nucleotides, the CDR3 is TGTGCCAGCAGTGAAGGGACAGTGAACACTGAAGCTTTCTTT. Protein product: CASSEGTVNTEAFF.

The chain has TRBV7-9 and TRBJ2-1; TRBD1 aligns across 8 bases. After removal of 5 bases from V and 8 bases from J, the junction contained 11 bases not matched to a gene. The germline CDR1 and CDR2 sequences are SEHNR and FQNEAQ (reference sequence). The CDR3 sequence is 15 residues long. The CDR3 nucleotides read TGTGCCAGCAGCCCCGGGCAGGGGGCTTTATATGAGCAGTTCTTC. Residues: CASSPGQGALYEQFF.

The chain employs TRBV10-3 and TRBJ2-7; tentatively, D is TRBD2 (5 bases). This CDR3 is 13 amino acids long. From germline, CDR1 is ENHRY and CDR2 SYGVKD. V dropped 7 bases and J dropped 7 bases, with 17 bases sitting between them. This chain's CDR3 is CAITREPQGEQYF. CDR3 nucleotide sequence: TGTGCCATCACGAGGGAGCCCCAAGGGGAGCAGTACTTC.

The chain joins TRBV6-5 to TRBJ2-5, with D perhaps assigned TRBD1 or TRBD2 (6 bases each). V was clipped by 4 bases and J by 5 bases, with 11 bases between them. This CDR3 has 13 amino acids. The germline V gene encodes CDR1 MNHEY and CDR2 SVGAGI. The CDR3, as DNA: TGTGCCAGCAGTTTAGGGGGGAGGGAGACCCAGTACTTC. Translating gives CASSLGGRETQYF.

This clone was seen once. The chain is built from TRBV28 and TRBJ2-7; D is undetermined. CDR3 size: 14 residues. From germline, CDR1 is MDHEN and CDR2 SYDVKM. Trimming took off 5 bases at V and 7 bases at J, with 18 bases between the two ends. The CDR3 region is CASSPRTGFDEQYF. DNA for the CDR3: TGTGCCAGCAGTCCCCGGACCGGGTTCGATGAGCAGTACTTC.

This sequence joins TRBV27 and TRBJ2-7, with D perhaps matching TRBD1 or TRBD2 (5 bases each). The CDR3 is 14 residues long. V was shortened by 8 bases and J by 2 bases, with 16 bases between the two germline ends. From germline, CDR1 is MNHEY and CDR2 SMNVEV (reference sequence). In DNA form, the CDR3 reads TGTGCCAGCTCAATGGGGACGTCAACCTACGAGCAGTACTTC. This codes for CASSMGTSTYEQYF.

The chain employs TRBV9 and TRBJ2-1, with a tentative D call TRBD2 (5 bases). The germline V gene encodes CDR1 SGDLS and CDR2 YYNGEE. Trimming removed 4 bases from V and 6 bases from J, with 20 bases in between. This CDR3 contains 16 residues. The CDR3 is CASSLPLLDGGNEQFF. In DNA, the CDR3 is TGTGCCAGCAGCCTTCCCCTTCTTGACGGAGGCAATGAGCAGTTCTTC.